The T cell receptor (beta chain) under discussion was sequenced for a study of shared clonotypes between healthy human individuals. Study overall: Every donor yielded three CD4 naive, three CD4 memory, two CD8 naive and one CD8 memory plate.

CDR3 length: 14 amino acids. Germline CDR1 and CDR2: SGHDT and YYEEEE. The germline V and J ends were trimmed by 0 bases and 5 bases, with 11 bases remaining between them. Naive CD8 cells comprised CD45RO-negative, CCR7-positively selected cells, excluding terminally differentiated effector memory CD45RA+ cells. Adults of Caucasian background living in Nashville, Tennessee made up all donors. In the authors' methods: Junction-only sequences produced by ImmunoSEQ had no quality scores, so filtering differed. Profiling relied on immunoSEQ multiplex PCR, and the TCRdb table lists in-frame clones only, not all of them. V, J and clone size are taken as reported in that table, and D and trimming were inferred from the DNA itself. The repertoire has roughly 2,000,000 clones, about 95% of them found once; the top ten carry 1% to 1.5%.

The chain carries TRBV5-6 and TRBJ1-1, with D possibly being TRBD1 (6 bases). Material for sequencing was naive CD8+ T cells sorted from blood. The receptor was derived from a man aged 18 to 30 in good health. The CDR3 DNA reads as TGTGCCAGCAGCTTGGTCCAGGGGAGGACTGAAGCTTTCTTT. This codes for CASSLVQGRTEAFF.